Listed below are T cell receptor beta chains from one sample, sequenced in a study of blood T cell repertoires in COVID-19. Only in-frame clones appear in the TCRdb table, and some are missing; sequencing was by immunoSEQ multiplex PCR. The repertoire holds 250,000 to 400,000 clones, with 75% to 90% as singletons. Material: peripheral blood. The receptor source for this set is a woman in her thirties with COVID-19, enrolled during active disease. Each CDR3 is given with its conserved first and last residue. Not every row has a clone size; where given, it reads once, few, many or a size class.

cdr3_aa,clone_size,v_call
CASSITGNEQFF,-,TRBV19
CASRPRTGGAETQYF,-,TRBV2
CASSLISRGAGDEQFF,-,TRBV7-2
CASSHTGTGEDGYTF,once,TRBV27
CASSESTGLQPQHF,-,TRBV2
CASSGLAGGVEQFF,-,TRBV2
CASSLLAGGPRDNEQFF,-,TRBV6-2/TRBV6-3
CASKRKGQGNNEQFF,-,TRBV6-6
CASSRTGGPYGYTF,-,TRBV11-2
CASSPWQGNQPQHF,-,TRBV27
CASSWTSGRYEQYF,medium-sized,TRBV6-6
CASSPRGVHQPQHF,once,TRBV19
CAWSIGLIGELFF,-,TRBV30
CASSLVVPKPFKNIQYF,once,TRBV6-2/TRBV6-3
CASSLGGSPGYTF,-,TRBV5-4
CASSEVDRMDEAFF,-,TRBV6-1
CASSETTALTDTQYF,-,TRBV10-1
CASTGTALYNEQFF,-,TRBV19
CASSLDRDWAGEKLFF,-,TRBV5-4
CASGLLAGTQGAFF,-,TRBV19
CASTKDSYNEQFF,-,TRBV12-3/TRBV12-4
CASRRDMNTEAFF,-,TRBV6-4
CASSNRVGTGELFF,-,TRBV5-1
CASSSRTGGEAFF,once,TRBV5-6
CASSIEGGFGREKLFF,-,TRBV19
CAIQRGTEAFF,-,TRBV6-5
CATSERTGGQETQYF,once,TRBV24-1
CASRPATGRNSPLHF,-,TRBV6-5
CASSPNRGQRNEKLFF,-,TRBV19
CASFPRVAYEQYF,-,TRBV6-5
CSVEYSNTEAFF,-,TRBV29-1
CASSQGETQYF,once,TRBV7-9
CASSLGTGSTEAFF,few,TRBV5-1